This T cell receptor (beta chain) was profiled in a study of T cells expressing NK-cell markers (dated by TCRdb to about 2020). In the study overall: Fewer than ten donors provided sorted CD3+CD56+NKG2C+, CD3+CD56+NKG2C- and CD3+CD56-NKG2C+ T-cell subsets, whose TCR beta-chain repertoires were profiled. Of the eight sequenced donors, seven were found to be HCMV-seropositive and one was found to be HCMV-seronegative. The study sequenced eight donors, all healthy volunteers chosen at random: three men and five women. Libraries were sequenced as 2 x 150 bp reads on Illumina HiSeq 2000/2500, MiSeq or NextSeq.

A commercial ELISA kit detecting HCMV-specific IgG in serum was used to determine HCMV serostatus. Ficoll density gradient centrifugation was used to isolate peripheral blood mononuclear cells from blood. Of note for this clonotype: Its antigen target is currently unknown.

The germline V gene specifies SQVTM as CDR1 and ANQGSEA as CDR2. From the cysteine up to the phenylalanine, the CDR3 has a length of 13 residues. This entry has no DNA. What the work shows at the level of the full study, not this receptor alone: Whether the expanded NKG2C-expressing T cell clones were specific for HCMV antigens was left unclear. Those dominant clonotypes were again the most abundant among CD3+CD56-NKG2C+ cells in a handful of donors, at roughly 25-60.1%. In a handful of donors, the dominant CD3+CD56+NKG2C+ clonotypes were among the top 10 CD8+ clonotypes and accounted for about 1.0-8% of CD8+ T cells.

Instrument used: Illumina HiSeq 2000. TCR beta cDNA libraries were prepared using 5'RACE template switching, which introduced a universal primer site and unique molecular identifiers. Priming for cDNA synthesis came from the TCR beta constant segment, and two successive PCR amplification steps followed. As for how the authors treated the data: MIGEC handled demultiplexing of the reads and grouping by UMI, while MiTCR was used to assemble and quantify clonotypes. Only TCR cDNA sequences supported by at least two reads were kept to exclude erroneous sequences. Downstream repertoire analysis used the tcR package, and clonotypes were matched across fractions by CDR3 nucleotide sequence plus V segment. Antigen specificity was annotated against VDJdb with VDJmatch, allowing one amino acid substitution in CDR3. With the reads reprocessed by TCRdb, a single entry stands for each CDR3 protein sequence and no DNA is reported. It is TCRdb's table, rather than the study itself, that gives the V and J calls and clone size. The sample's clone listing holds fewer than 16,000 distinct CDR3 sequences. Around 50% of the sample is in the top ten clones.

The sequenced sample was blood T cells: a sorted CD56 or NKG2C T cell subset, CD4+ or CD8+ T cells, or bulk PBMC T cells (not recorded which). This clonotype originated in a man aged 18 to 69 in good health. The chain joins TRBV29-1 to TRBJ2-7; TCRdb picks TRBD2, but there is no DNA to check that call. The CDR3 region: CSVEGLAGGEQYF.